This is a list of T cell receptor beta chains from one sample in a study of T cell changes during pregnancy in multiple sclerosis. Profiling relied on immunoSEQ multiplex PCR, and the TCRdb table lists in-frame clones only, not all of them. Among just under 65,000 clones listed, approximately 95% were seen once. The sequencing here drew on CD8+ T cells from peripheral blood mononuclear cells, taken in the second trimester of pregnancy. All receptors derive from a female donor with multiple sclerosis, enrolled in a pregnancy study. Both conserved end residues are part of each CDR3. Each record gives: D gene, J gene, V gene, CDR3 protein, CDR3 DNA. The D gene is left open where the match is weak.

NA	TRBJ2-1	TRBV20-1	CSASGTLEQFF	TGCAGTGCTAGCGGGACTCTTGAGCAGTTCTTC
NA	TRBJ2-1	TRBV19	CASSIRGFNEQFF	TGTGCCAGTAGTATACGAGGGTTCAATGAGCAGTTCTTC
NA	TRBJ2-5	TRBV7-9	CASSLLPTRMRETQYF	TGTGCCAGCAGCTTACTCCCGACAAGAATGAGAGAGACCCAGTACTTC
TRBD1	TRBJ2-7	TRBV7-9	CASSWGQGNSYEQYF	TGTGCCAGCAGCTGGGGACAGGGCAACTCCTACGAGCAGTACTTC
NA	TRBJ2-1	TRBV4-2	CASSPGGSYNEQFF	TGTGCCAGCAGTCCCGGTGGGAGCTACAATGAGCAGTTCTTC
NA	TRBJ2-2	TRBV14	CASSQRGQGVFGELFF	TGTGCCAGCAGCCAAAGAGGTCAGGGCGTATTCGGGGAGCTGTTTTTT
NA	TRBJ2-1	TRBV6-4	CASSDSEGANEQFF	TGTGCCAGCAGTGACTCAGAAGGGGCTAATGAGCAGTTCTTC
TRBD2	TRBJ2-1	TRBV19	CASSISLGLAGGQYEQFF	TGTGCCAGTAGTATAAGTTTAGGGCTAGCGGGAGGGCAATATGAGCAGTTCTTC
NA	TRBJ1-4	TRBV6-6	CASSYLDRAEEKLFF	TGTGCCAGCAGTTACCTCGATCGCGCGGAAGAAAAACTGTTTTTT
TRBD1	TRBJ1-1	TRBV28	CASSPGGYTEAFF	TGTGCCAGCAGTCCAGGGGGGTACACTGAAGCTTTCTTT
NA	TRBJ2-7	TRBV27	CASSLLGGSYEQYF	TGTGCCAGCAGTTTATTGGGGGGCTCCTACGAGCAGTACTTC
TRBD1	TRBJ2-7	TRBV4-1	CASRPGPQGDEQYF	TGCGCCAGCAGGCCGGGGCCTCAGGGGGACGAGCAGTACTTC
TRBD1	TRBJ2-7	TRBV7-9	CASSFNRGVHEQYF	TGTGCCAGCAGCTTCAACAGGGGCGTCCACGAGCAGTACTTC
TRBD1	TRBJ2-7	TRBV2	CASRILGRTGGFYEQYF	TGTGCCAGCAGAATCTTGGGTCGGACAGGGGGTTTCTACGAGCAGTACTTC
NA	TRBJ2-1	TRBV19	CAEGRKSYNEQFF	TGTGCCGAGGGCAGGAAATCCTACAATGAGCAGTTCTTC
NA	TRBJ2-7	TRBV6-6	CASSHGVDEQYF	TGTGCCAGCAGCCACGGAGTCGACGAGCAGTACTTC
TRBD2	TRBJ2-1	TRBV29-1	CSVEDRRTSGYYEQFF	TGCAGCGTTGAAGATCGGAGGACTAGCGGGTACTATGAGCAGTTCTTC
NA	TRBJ2-1	TRBV7-8	CASSLSGPYNEQFF	TGTGCCAGCAGCTTAAGTGGCCCCTACAATGAGCAGTTCTTC
TRBD2	TRBJ2-5	TRBV2	CASSDGTTETQYF	TGTGCCAGCAGTGATGGGACTACGGAGACCCAGTACTTC
TRBD1	TRBJ1-5	TRBV19	CASRDRGLRQPQHF	TGTGCCAGCCGAGACAGGGGGCTTCGTCAGCCCCAGCATTTT
NA	TRBJ1-2	TRBV6-5	CASSYSDRYGYTF	TGTGCCAGCAGTTATTCCGACAGATATGGCTACACCTTC
NA	TRBJ1-3	TRBV25-1	CASTSQGGNTIYF	TGTGCCAGCACCTCACAGGGAGGAAACACCATATATTTT
NA	TRBJ2-7	TRBV5-1	CASSSSSYYEQYF	TGCGCCAGCAGCTCGAGTTCCTACTACGAGCAGTACTTC
NA	TRBJ2-5	TRBV13	CASSKRTIQETQYF	TGTGCCAGCAGCAAACGGACTATCCAAGAGACCCAGTACTTC
TRBD2	TRBJ2-1	TRBV27	CASRLAGGLREQFF	TGTGCCAGCAGGCTAGCGGGAGGGCTACGGGAGCAGTTCTTC
NA	TRBJ1-2	TRBV30	CAWLHGGDYGYTF	TGTGCCTGGCTCCACGGGGGGGACTATGGCTACACCTTC
TRBD2	TRBJ2-7	TRBV5-1	CASNSRTSGRIFYEQYF	TGCGCCAGCAACTCACGGACTAGCGGGAGGATATTCTACGAGCAGTACTTC
NA	TRBJ2-7	TRBV5-4	CASSGAGSEQYF	TGTGCCAGCAGCGGGGCGGGGTCCGAGCAGTACTTC
NA	TRBJ2-7	TRBV7-3	CASSLSWESALGEQYF	TGTGCCAGCAGCTTAAGTTGGGAGTCCGCTTTAGGCGAGCAGTACTTC
TRBD2	TRBJ2-7	TRBV30	CAWSVLEREGFSYEQYF	TGTGCCTGGAGTGTTCTAGAACGGGAGGGCTTCTCCTACGAGCAGTACTTC
NA	TRBJ2-3	TRBV9	CASSSSRGYSTDTQYF	TGTGCCAGCAGCTCCTCGCGGGGATATAGCACAGATACGCAGTATTTT